The source of this T cell receptor beta chain is a study of blood T cell repertoires in COVID-19 (dated by TCRdb to between 2020 and 2021). Some background on the complete study: Samples covering the acute and convalescent phases of COVID-19 were provided by collaborators in the United States, Italy and Spain. The prospective study material was composed of cDNA or gDNA derived from T cells, B-cell-depleted T cells, or PBMCs. Subjects who had been exposed to COVID-19, were actively infected with it, or had recovered from it provided the deeply sampled blood TCRbeta repertoires that made up the dataset. A freely available public database, intended as a resource for researchers studying the immune response to SARS-CoV-2, is where the repertoires were released. The samples were drawn from the first 160 participants of the ongoing ImmuneRACE study and from 1,254 subjects provided by 6 global collaborators. Sample metadata almost always included a de-identified subject ID, COVID-19 status, age in years and sex. HLA class I and class II types, where available, came from metadata supplied by the sample provider rather than from assay-based typing.

The immunoSEQ Assay, a bias-controlled multiplex PCR, was used to amplify TCRbeta CDR3 regions from genomic DNA. In the source study's methods: Within the assay, amplification of reference gene primers was used to estimate how many nucleated cells each sample contained. To quantify the absolute abundance of each unique TCRbeta CDR3 rearrangement, sequence reads were collapsed and filtered. For each sample, productive Simpson clonality was calculated as the square root of Simpson's diversity index across productive rearrangements. TCRdb stores this immuneACCESS table with in-frame sequences only. Part of the clones is absent; in the studies checked, under half of the shortfall reflects unresolved V genes, and no reason is known for the rest. The V and J calls and clone size were taken over from that table, and D and trimming were inferred from the DNA. The sample table shows about 200,000 clones, and around 80% are seen once. More than 7% of the sample rests with the top ten.

General conclusions and limits of the study: Clinical and demographic metadata were provided uncurated, with the amount varying by source and participant.

This clone appeared a single time. Its specific antigen is unknown. Base quality data are lacking; no much larger clone is found one base away. Collaborating institutions collected whole blood in K2EDTA tubes following their own protocols. For TCRbeta analysis, collaborator samples were shipped as frozen whole blood, as isolated PBMCs, or as DNA extracted from either sample type. The clonotype originates from a woman in her 70s with acute or convalescent COVID-19. The sample taken for sequencing was peripheral blood.

The DNA reads TGTGCCACCAGCAGAGGGTTGACTGGGGGGGCAAAGAGCTCCTACGAGCAGTACTTC. Its translation reads: CATSRGLTGGAKSSYEQYF. The chain employs TRBV15 and TRBJ2-7; TRBD2 is a possible D gene, resting on 7 matching bases. V drops 1 base and J drops 0 bases, leaving 22 bases in between. The CDR3 measures 19 amino acids from cysteine to phenylalanine. The read is trimmed to its CDR3 DNA, 57 bases read in frame from base 1. Sequences LNHNV (CDR1) and YYDKDF (CDR2) are obtained from the germline V gene (reference sequence).